Listed below are T cell receptor beta chains from one sample, sequenced in a study of blood T cells in healthy people across ages. TCRdb re-derived calls from the 5' RACE reads in MiXCR, one entry per CDR3 protein. The top ten clones hold under 15% of a sample with around 1,100,000 distinct CDR3 sequences, 35% to 40% of them seen once. Sequenced sample: blood. Receptors originate from a man between 18 and 29 years old in good health. CDR3s include the opening cysteine and the closing phenylalanine or tryptophan. Fields, in order: D gene, J gene, clone size, V gene, CDR3 DNA, CDR3 protein. The D gene is left open where the match is weak. Clone size appears in some rows only: once, few, many, or a class for an expanded clone.

>TRBD1|TRBJ1-2|NA|TRBV4-1
TGCGCCAGCAGCCAAACGACAGGGAGAGGAGACCATGGCTACACCTTC
CASSQTTGRGDHGYTF
>TRBD1|TRBJ2-1|few|TRBV14
TGTGCCAGCAGCCTTAGGACAGGGGTTTTCTGGGGTGAGCAGTTCTTC
CASSLRTGVFWGEQFF
>NA|TRBJ2-1|few|TRBV27
TGTGCCAGCAGTCCAGGGGTGGTGCAGTTCTTC
CASSPGVVQFF
>NA|TRBJ2-4|few|TRBV11-2
TGTGCCAGCAGCCGGGACCGCCAAGGCATTCAGTACTTC
CASSRDRQGIQYF
>NA|TRBJ2-2|NA|TRBV25-1
TGTGCCAGCAGTGACGGACGGGGCGGGGCCGGGGAGCTGTTTTTT
CASSDGRGGAGELFF
>NA|TRBJ2-2|NA|TRBV11-2
TGTGCCAGCAGCGCACTAGGGTCCGGGGAGCTGTTTTTT
CASSALGSGELFF
>NA|TRBJ1-2|few|TRBV4-3
TGCGCCAGCAGCCAATCGGTGATCCAGCTAGCTAACTATGGCTACACCTTC
CASSQSVIQLANYGYTF
>NA|TRBJ1-6|NA|TRBV20-1
TGCAGTGCTAGAGATACCCGGGTAATGGTGCGCTCACCCCTCCACTTT
CSARDTRVMVRSPLHF
>NA|TRBJ1-2|NA|TRBV7-2
TGTGCCAGCAGCTTAGGCACAGCAGTATCCTTGCATAACTATGGCTACACCTTC
CASSLGTAVSLHNYGYTF
>NA|TRBJ1-2|NA|TRBV12-3/TRBV12-4
TGTGCCAGCAGTTTACTTATGGATGGCTACACCTTC
CASSLLMDGYTF
>NA|TRBJ1-1|NA|TRBV25-1
TGTGCCAGCAGTGAACAGGGGTACGGGAGCACTGAAGCTTTCTTT
CASSEQGYGSTEAFF
>NA|TRBJ2-3|NA|TRBV3-1
TGTGCCAGCAGCCAAGATAGGGTGATACCGGCCACGAGCACTGATACGCAGTATTTT
CASSQDRVIPATSTDTQYF
>TRBD1|TRBJ1-1|few|TRBV5-1
TGCGCCAGCAGCCCGGGACAGGGGGGTCTGAACACTGAAGCTTTCTTT
CASSPGQGGLNTEAFF
>NA|TRBJ2-2|NA|TRBV12-3/TRBV12-4
TGTGCCAGCAGTCGGGACACCAACACCGGGGAGCTGTTTTTT
CASSRDTNTGELFF
>TRBD1|TRBJ1-6|NA|TRBV4-2
TGTGCCAGCAGCCGAGGACAGGGGGTTGATTCACCCCTCCACTTT
CASSRGQGVDSPLHF
>TRBD2|TRBJ2-5|NA|TRBV6-1
TGTGCCAGCAGTGTCCCCCTCGGGGGGGCTACAGAGACCCAGTACTTC
CASSVPLGGATETQYF
>TRBD1|TRBJ1-5|once|TRBV6-6
TGTGCCAGCAAGACAGGGGCGTATCAGCCCCAGCATTTT
CASKTGAYQPQHF
>NA|TRBJ1-5|NA|TRBV29-1
TGCAGCGTTGGGGGGCAGGGTTTAGCGCCCCAGCATTTT
CSVGGQGLAPQHF
>TRBD1|TRBJ1-4|NA|TRBV7-9
TGTGCCAGCATCCTTACAGGGGGCACTAATGAAAAACTGTTTTTT
CASILTGGTNEKLFF
>NA|TRBJ1-6|few|TRBV20-1
TGCAGTGCTAGAATCGGTGGCAGTGGGAATTCACCCCTCCACTTT
CSARIGGSGNSPLHF
>NA|TRBJ1-6|NA|TRBV6-6
TGTGCCAGCAGGGTTGGGAGTAATTCACCCCTCCACTTT
CASRVGSNSPLHF
>NA|TRBJ1-1|few|TRBV3-1
TGTGCCAGCGGGCGCGGGGAGAACACTGAAGCTTTCTTT
CASGRGENTEAFF
>NA|TRBJ2-1|few|TRBV5-5
TGTGCCAGCAGCTTGTTACTACAGACCTACAATGAGCAGTTCTTC
CASSLLLQTYNEQFF
>NA|TRBJ2-6|NA|TRBV7-2
TGTGCCAGCAGCTCTATCCCTGGGGCCAACGTCCTGACTTTC
CASSSIPGANVLTF
>NA|TRBJ2-3|NA|TRBV5-4
TGTGCCAGCAGCTTCTCAGGTTCTCGCACAGATACGCAGTATTTT
CASSFSGSRTDTQYF
>NA|TRBJ1-2|many|TRBV14
TGTGCCAGCAGCCAGACAGGTCTCTATGGCTACACCTTC
CASSQTGLYGYTF
>NA|TRBJ2-1|NA|TRBV4-1
TGCGCCAGCAGCCCAGGGTATTGGGTGGACAATGAGCAGTTCTTC
CASSPGYWVDNEQFF
>NA|TRBJ2-1|few|TRBV5-1
TGCGCCAGCAGGACAGCCTACAATGAGCAGTTCTTC
CASRTAYNEQFF
>TRBD1|TRBJ1-6|NA|TRBV28
TGTGCCAGCAGAAGCACCGGGACAGGGAATTCACCCCTCCACTTT
CASRSTGTGNSPLHF